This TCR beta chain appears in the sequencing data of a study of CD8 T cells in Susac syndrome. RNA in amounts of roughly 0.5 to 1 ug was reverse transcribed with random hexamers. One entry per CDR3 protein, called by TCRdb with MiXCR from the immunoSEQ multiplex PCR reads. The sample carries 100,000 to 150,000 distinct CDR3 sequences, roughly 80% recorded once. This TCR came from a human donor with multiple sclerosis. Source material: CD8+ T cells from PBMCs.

CDR3 region: CATSGHLTQYF. The CDR3 DNA is TGTGCCACTTCAGGACATCTTACGCAGTATTTT. The chain uses TRBV21-1 and TRBJ2-3; whether TRBD1, the table's D call, matches the DNA was not checked. TRBV21-1 is a known pseudogene. This CDR3 spans 11 amino acids.